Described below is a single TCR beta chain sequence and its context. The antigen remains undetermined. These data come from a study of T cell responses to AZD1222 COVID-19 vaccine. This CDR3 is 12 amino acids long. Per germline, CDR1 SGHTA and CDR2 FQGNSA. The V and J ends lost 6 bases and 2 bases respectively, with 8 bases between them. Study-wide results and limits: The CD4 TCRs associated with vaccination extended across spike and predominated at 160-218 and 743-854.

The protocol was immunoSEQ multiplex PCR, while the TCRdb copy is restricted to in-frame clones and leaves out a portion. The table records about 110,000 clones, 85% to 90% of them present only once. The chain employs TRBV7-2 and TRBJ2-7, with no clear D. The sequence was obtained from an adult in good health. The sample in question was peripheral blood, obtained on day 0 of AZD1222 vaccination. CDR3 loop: CASRSPTYEQYF. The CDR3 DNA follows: TGTGCCAGCAGGTCGCCCACCTACGAGCAGTACTTC.